This T cell receptor beta chain came from a study of blood T cell repertoires in COVID-19. Study in general: Spain, Italy and the United States supplied samples that represented acute and convalescent COVID-19. T cells, B-cell-depleted T cells, or PBMCs provided the cDNA or gDNA that served as material.

The CDR3 is 14 amino acids. The germline CDR1 and CDR2 sequences are SGHTA and FQGNSA. The germline V and J ends were trimmed by 5 bases and 1 base, with 11 bases remaining between them. Source study methods: Using reference gene primer amplification, nucleated cell counts were estimated. Sequencing used immunoSEQ multiplex PCR; TCRdb keeps in-frame clones, though not all of them. Clone size and the V and J calls come from that table; the DNA yielded D and trimming. This sample yields about 220,000 clones, of which around 82% are seen a single time; roughly 13% belongs to the top ten. This clonotype was sampled from a human donor in a cohort sampled during active COVID-19. The rearrangement uses TRBV7-2 and TRBJ1-1; possible D gene TRBD1, 5 bases. Sequenced material: peripheral blood. The chain's CDR3 is CASSPSGGNTEAFF. The CDR3 DNA reads TGTGCCAGCAGCCCCTCCGGGGGGAACACTGAAGCTTTCTTT.